A single count supports the clone carrying this T cell receptor beta chain. The data belong to a study of blood T cell repertoires in COVID-19. Across the whole study: Material from acute and convalescent COVID-19 was sourced from the United States, Italy and Spain. PBMCs, B-cell-depleted T cells, or T cells were the source of the cDNA or gDNA that made up the material.

The germline V gene encodes CDR1 SGHRS and CDR2 YFSETQ. The CDR3 spans 14 residues. The ends lost 4 bases at V and 6 bases at J; junction bases unmatched: 8. In the authors' workflow: Estimates of nucleated cell counts were drawn from the amplification of reference gene primers. The repertoire was sequenced with immunoSEQ multiplex PCR; TCRdb's copy has only in-frame clones and lacks some. V and J calls and clone size follow that table, whereas D and trimming were derived from the DNA. The sample holds 80,000 to 95,000 clones, 88% seen once. This sequence joins TRBV5-1 and TRBJ2-7, with TRBD1 matching over 9 bases. Input material: peripheral blood. This TCR came from a man in his 70s with acute or convalescent COVID-19. The CDR3 sequence is CASSPRQGGGEQYF. CDR3 nucleotide sequence: TGCGCCAGCAGCCCCAGACAGGGGGGTGGCGAGCAGTACTTC. The full variable domain, in which reference TRBV5-1 and TRBJ2-7 provide the parts outside the CDR3, is KAGVTQTPRYLIKTRGQQVTLSCSPISGHRSVSWYQQTPGQGLQFLFEYFSETQRNKGNFPGRFSGRQFSNSRSEMNVSTLELGDSALYLCASSPRQGGGEQYFGPGTRLTVT.